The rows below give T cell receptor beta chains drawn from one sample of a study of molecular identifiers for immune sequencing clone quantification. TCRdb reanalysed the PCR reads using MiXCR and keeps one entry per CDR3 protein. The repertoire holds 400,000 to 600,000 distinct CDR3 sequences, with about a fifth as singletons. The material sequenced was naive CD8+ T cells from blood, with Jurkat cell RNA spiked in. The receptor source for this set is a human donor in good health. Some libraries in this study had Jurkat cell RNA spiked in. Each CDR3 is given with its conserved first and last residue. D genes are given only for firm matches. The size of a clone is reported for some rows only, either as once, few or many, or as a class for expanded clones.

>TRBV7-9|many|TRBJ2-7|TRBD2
CASSLAGLAGPYEQYF
TGTGCCAGCAGCTTAGCGGGACTAGCGGGCCCGTACGAGCAGTACTTC
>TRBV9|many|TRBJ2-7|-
CASSLVDGDYEQYF
TGTGCCAGCAGCCTAGTGGACGGCGACTACGAGCAGTACTTC
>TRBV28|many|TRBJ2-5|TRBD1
CASSPHTGVVETQYF
TGTGCCAGCAGTCCCCACACAGGGGTAGTTGAGACCCAGTACTTC
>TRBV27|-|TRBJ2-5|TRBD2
CASGLLAGDTQYF
TGTGCCAGCGGCCTACTAGCGGGAGATACCCAGTACTTC
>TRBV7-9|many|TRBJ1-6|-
CASSSDQDGSPLHF
TGTGCCAGCAGCTCGGACCAGGATGGGTCACCCCTCCACTTT
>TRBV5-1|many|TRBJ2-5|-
CASSSETATNQETQYF
TGCGCCAGCAGCTCGGAGACAGCAACCAACCAAGAGACCCAGTACTTC
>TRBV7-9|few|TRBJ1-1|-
CASSSRIAEAFF
TGTGCCAGCAGCTCCCGAATCGCTGAAGCTTTCTTT
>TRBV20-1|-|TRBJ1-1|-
CSARLGMNTEAFF
TGCAGTGCTAGACTAGGTATGAACACTGAAGCTTTCTTT
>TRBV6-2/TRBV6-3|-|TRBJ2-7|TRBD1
CASRGTENLYEQYF
TGTGCCAGCAGAGGGACAGAAAACCTCTACGAGCAGTACTTC
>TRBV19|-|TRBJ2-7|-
CASSNEGRSSYEQYF
TGTGCCAGTAGTAATGAGGGCCGGAGCTCCTACGAGCAGTACTTC
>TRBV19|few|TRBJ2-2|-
CASSIVSGSGELFF
TGTGCCAGTAGTATAGTCTCCGGGTCCGGGGAGCTGTTTTTT
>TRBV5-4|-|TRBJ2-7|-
CASSWHTAEQYF
TGTGCCAGCAGCTGGCACACGGCCGAGCAGTACTTC
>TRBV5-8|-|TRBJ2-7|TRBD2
CASILVLGEGRLREQYF
TGTGCCAGCATCTTGGTCTTGGGGGAGGGCCGTCTTCGGGAGCAGTACTTC
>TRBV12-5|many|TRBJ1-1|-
CASGLVGVRTATLNTEAFF
TGTGCTAGTGGTTTGGTAGGGGTTAGGACAGCAACGTTGAACACTGAAGCTTTCTTT
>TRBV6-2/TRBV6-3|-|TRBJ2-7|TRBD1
CASSCSTDAGTGVDEQYF
TGTGCCAGCAGTTGCTCGACGGACGCAGGGACAGGGGTCGACGAGCAGTACTTC
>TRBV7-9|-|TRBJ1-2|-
CASSLDFMGPSPIYGYTF
TGTGCCAGCAGCTTAGATTTTATGGGTCCGAGCCCCATTTATGGCTACACCTTC
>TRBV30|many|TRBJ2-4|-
CAWSVQGQTIQYF
TGTGCCTGGAGTGTCCAGGGCCAAACCATTCAGTACTTC
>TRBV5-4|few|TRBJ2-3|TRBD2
CASSLSGGGATDTQYF
TGTGCCAGCAGCCTGAGCGGGGGGGGTGCCACAGATACGCAGTATTTT
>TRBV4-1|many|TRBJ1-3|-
CASSQEGLPISGNTIYF
TGCGCCAGCAGCCAAGAGGGGTTACCTATCTCTGGAAACACCATATATTTT
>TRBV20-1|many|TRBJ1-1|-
CSARRQPMNTEAFF
TGCAGTGCTAGAAGACAGCCAATGAACACTGAAGCTTTCTTT
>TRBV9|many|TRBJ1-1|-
CASSEGSAEAFF
TGTGCCAGCAGCGAGGGCTCGGCTGAAGCTTTCTTT
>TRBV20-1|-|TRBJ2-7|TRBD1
CSARDPGQYYEQYF
TGCAGTGCTAGAGACCCGGGACAGTACTACGAGCAGTACTTC
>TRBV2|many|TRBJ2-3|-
CASSVTIASTDTQYF
TGTGCCAGCAGTGTGACTATTGCTAGCACAGATACGCAGTATTTT
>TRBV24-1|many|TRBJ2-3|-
CATSDSSSDTQYF
TGTGCCACCAGTGATTCAAGTTCGGATACGCAGTATTTT
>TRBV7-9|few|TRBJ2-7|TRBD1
CASGDRGAYEQYF
TGTGCCAGCGGGGACAGGGGAGCCTACGAGCAGTACTTC
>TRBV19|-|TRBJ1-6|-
CASSWDGDNSPLHF
TGTGCCAGTAGCTGGGACGGAGATAATTCACCCCTCCACTTT